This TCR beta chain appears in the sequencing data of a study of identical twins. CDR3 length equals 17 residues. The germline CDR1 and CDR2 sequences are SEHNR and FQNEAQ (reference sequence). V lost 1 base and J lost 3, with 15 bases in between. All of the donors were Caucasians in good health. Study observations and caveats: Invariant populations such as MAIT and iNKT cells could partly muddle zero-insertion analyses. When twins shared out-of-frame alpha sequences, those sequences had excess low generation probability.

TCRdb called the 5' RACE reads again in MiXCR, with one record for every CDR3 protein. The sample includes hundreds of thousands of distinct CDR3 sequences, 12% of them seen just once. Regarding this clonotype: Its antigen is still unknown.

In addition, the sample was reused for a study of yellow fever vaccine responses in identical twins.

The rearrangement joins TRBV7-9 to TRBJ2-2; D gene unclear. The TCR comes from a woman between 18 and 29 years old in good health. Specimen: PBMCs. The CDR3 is CASSLVGYTPDTGELFF. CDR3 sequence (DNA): TGTGCCAGCAGCTTAGTCGGCTATACGCCGGACACCGGGGAGCTGTTTTTT.